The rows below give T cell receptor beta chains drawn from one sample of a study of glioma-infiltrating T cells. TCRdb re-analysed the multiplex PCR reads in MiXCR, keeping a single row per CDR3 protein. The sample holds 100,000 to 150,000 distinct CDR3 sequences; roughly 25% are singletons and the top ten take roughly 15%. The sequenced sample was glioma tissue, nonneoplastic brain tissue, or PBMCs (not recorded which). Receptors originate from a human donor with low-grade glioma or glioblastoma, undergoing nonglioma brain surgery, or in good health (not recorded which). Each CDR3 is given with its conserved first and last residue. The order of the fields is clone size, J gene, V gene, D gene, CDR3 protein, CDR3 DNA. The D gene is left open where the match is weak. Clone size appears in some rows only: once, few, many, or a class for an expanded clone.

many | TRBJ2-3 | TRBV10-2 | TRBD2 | CASSETSGSTDTQYF | TGCGCCAGCAGTGAGACTAGCGGTAGCACAGATACGCAGTATTTT
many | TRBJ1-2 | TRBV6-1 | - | CASTDTRTAWGGYTF | TGTGCCAGCACCGATACTCGGACAGCTTGGGGTGGCTACACCTTC
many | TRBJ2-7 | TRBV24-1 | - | CATTLTSVTEQYF | TGTGCCACCACCCTTACATCGGTCACCGAGCAGTACTTC
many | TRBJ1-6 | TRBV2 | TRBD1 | CASSTGTGGRSPLHF | TGTGCCAGCAGTACCGGGACAGGGGGCAGATCACCCCTCCACTTT
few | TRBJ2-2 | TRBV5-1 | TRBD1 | CASRADRGRGTGELFF | TGCGCCAGCAGGGCTGACAGGGGCCGTGGCACCGGGGAGCTGTTTTTT
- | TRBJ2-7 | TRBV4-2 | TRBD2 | CASSQDSYPRASGRIEQYF | TGTGCCAGCAGCCAAGATAGCTATCCTCGGGCTAGCGGGAGGATCGAGCAGTACTTC
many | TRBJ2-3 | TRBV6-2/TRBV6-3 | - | CASSYSTRRTDTQYF | TGTGCCAGCAGTTACTCGACCAGGCGCACAGATACGCAGTATTTT
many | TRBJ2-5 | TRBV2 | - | CASSVPQGGAETQYF | TGTGCCAGCAGTGTCCCCCAAGGGGGGGCAGAGACCCAGTACTTC
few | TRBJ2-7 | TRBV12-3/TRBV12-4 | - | CASSMGSWGPHEQYF | TGTGCCAGCAGTATGGGGTCGTGGGGTCCCCACGAGCAGTACTTC
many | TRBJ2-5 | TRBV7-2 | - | CASSLVAGNQETQYF | TGTGCCAGCAGCTTAGTTGCGGGTAACCAAGAGACCCAGTACTTC
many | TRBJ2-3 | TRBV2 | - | CASNWPRTDTQYF | TGTGCCAGCAACTGGCCCCGCACAGATACGCAGTATTTT
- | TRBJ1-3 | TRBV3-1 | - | CASSHPRMAGHGNTIYF | TGTGCCAGCAGCCACCCGAGGATGGCAGGGCACGGAAACACCATATATTTT
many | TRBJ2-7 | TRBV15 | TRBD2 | CATRSSGRVYEQYF | TGTGCCACCAGAAGCAGCGGGAGGGTATACGAGCAGTACTTC
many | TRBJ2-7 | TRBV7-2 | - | CASSPGLLLYEQYF | TGTGCCAGCAGCCCAGGACTCTTACTCTACGAGCAGTACTTC
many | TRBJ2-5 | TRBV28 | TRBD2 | CASTAAGLQETQYF | TGTGCCAGCACCGCAGCGGGGCTCCAAGAGACCCAGTACTTC
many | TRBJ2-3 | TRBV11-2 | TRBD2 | CASSSGTNSDTQYF | TGTGCCAGCAGCTCAGGGACTAATTCAGATACGCAGTATTTT
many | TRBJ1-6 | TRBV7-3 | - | CASSLNGQPNSPLHF | TGTGCCAGCAGCTTAAACGGACAGCCGAATTCACCCCTCCACTTT
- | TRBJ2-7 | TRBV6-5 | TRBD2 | CASSYATSGIAYEQYF | TGTGCCAGCAGTTACGCGACTAGCGGCATTGCCTACGAGCAGTACTTC
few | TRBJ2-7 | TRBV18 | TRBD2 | CASSPPASGSYEQYF | TGTGCCAGCTCACCACCAGCTAGCGGCTCCTACGAGCAGTACTTC
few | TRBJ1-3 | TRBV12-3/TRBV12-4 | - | CASRGNTIYF | TGTGCCAGCAGAGGAAACACCATATATTTT
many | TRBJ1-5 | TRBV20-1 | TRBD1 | CSATQGKLDQPQHF | TGCAGTGCTACACAGGGGAAATTGGATCAGCCCCAGCATTTT
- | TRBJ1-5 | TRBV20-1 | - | CSASTGSFNQPQHF | TGTAGTGCTAGCACCGGGAGCTTCAATCAGCCCCAGCATTTT
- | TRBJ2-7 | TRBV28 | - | CASSAPPGLPIYGQYF | TGTGCCAGCAGTGCCCCACCGGGACTGCCAATCTACGGGCAGTACTTC
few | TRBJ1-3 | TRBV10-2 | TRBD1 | CASSGQGRNTIYF | TGCGCCAGCAGCGGACAGGGACGAAACACCATATATTTT
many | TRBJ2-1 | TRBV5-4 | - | CASSRLGVEQFF | TGTGCCAGCAGCCGATTAGGAGTTGAGCAGTTCTTC
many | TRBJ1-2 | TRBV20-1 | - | CSAQHRGTMRANYGYTF | TGCAGCGCTCAACATAGGGGCACGATGAGAGCTAACTATGGCTACACCTTC
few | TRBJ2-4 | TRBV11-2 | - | CASSFSGTSIQYF | TGTGCCAGCAGCTTCAGCGGGACAAGCATTCAGTACTTC
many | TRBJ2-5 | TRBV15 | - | CATSRDRLGRETQYF | TGTGCCACCAGCAGAGATCGTCTGGGTCGGGAGACCCAGTACTTC
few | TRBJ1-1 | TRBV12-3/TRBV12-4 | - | CASQPRGDTEAFF | TGTGCCAGCCAACCCCGAGGGGACACTGAAGCTTTCTTT
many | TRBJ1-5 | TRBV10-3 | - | CAIRQGDGNQPQHF | TGTGCCATCAGGCAAGGTGATGGCAATCAGCCCCAGCATTTT
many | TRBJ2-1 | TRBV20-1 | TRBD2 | CSVKKAGGRIGNEQFF | TGCAGTGTTAAGAAAGCGGGAGGGAGGATTGGCAATGAGCAGTTCTTC
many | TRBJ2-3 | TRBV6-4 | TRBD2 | CASSAGTSDTDTQYF | TGTGCCAGCAGCGCCGGGACTAGCGACACAGATACGCAGTATTTT
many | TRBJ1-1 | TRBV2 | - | CASSVSGRAFF | TGTGCCAGCAGTGTGTCGGGACGGGCTTTCTTT
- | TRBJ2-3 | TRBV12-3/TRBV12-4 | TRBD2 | CASSLKTSGIQASTDTQYF | TGTGCCAGCAGCTTAAAGACTAGCGGGATACAAGCTAGCACAGATACGCAGTATTTT
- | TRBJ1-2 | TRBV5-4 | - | CASSFQVAQTYGYTF | TGTGCCAGCAGCTTCCAAGTAGCCCAAACCTATGGCTACACCTTC
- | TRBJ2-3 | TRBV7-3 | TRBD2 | CASSSSGIDTQYF | TGTGCCAGCAGCTCAAGCGGGATTGATACGCAGTATTTT
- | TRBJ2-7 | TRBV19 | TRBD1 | CASTQGTEQYF | TGTGCCAGTACACAGGGGACCGAGCAGTACTTC
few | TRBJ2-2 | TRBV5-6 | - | CASSPGGTLRSGELFF | TGTGCCAGCAGCCCCGGAGGGACTCTGCGATCCGGGGAGCTGTTTTTT
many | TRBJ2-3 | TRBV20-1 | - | CSALGVDTQYF | TGCAGTGCTCTCGGAGTAGATACGCAGTATTTT
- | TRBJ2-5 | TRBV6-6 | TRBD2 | CGSSYGRTSGSETQYF | TGTGGCAGTAGTTACGGTCGGACTAGCGGGAGTGAGACCCAGTACTTC
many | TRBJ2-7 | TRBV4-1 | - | CASSQDLAYGTYEQYF | TGCGCCAGCAGCCAAGATTTGGCGTACGGGACCTACGAGCAGTACTTC
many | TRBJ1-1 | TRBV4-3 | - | CASSQGTGSGTEAFF | TGCGCCAGCAGCCAAGGAACAGGGTCGGGCACTGAAGCTTTCTTT
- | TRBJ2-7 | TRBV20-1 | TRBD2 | CSARSLAGEGEQYF | TGCAGTGCTAGAAGTTTAGCGGGAGAAGGCGAGCAGTACTTC
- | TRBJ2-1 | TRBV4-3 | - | CASSPETGSYNEQSF | TGCGCCAGCAGCCCCGAGACGGGCTCCTACAATGAGCAGTCCTTC
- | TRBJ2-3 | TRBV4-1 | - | CASSLGEGTQYF | TGCGCCAGCAGCCTAGGGGAAGGTACGCAGTATTTT
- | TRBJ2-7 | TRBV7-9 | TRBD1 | CASSLILRGHEQYF | TGTGCCAGCAGCTTAATTCTCAGGGGGCACGAGCAGTACTTC
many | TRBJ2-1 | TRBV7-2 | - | CASSLLSGLNNEQFF | TGTGCCAGCAGCTTACTTAGCGGACTAAACAATGAGCAGTTCTTC
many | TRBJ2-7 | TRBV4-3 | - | CASSQELSSASYEQYF | TGCGCCAGCAGCCAAGAATTGTCTAGCGCGTCCTACGAGCAGTACTTC
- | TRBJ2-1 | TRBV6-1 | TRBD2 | CASNDPGGREQFF | TGTGCAAGCAATGACCCGGGGGGTCGGGAGCAGTTCTTC